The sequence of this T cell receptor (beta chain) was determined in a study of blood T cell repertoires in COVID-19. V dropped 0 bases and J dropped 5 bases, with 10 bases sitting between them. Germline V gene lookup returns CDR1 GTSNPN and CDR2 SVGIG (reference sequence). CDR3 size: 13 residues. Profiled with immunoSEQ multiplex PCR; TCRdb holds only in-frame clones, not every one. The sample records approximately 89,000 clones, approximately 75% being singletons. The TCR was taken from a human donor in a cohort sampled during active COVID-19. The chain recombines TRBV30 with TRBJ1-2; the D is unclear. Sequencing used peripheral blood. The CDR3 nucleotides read TGTGCCTGGAGTGTTTCTAATAAATATGGCTACACCTTC. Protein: CAWSVSNKYGYTF.